This record looks at one TCR beta chain sequence and its context. The target of this receptor is not known. No clone much larger than this one lies a single base away; base qualities are absent. This record belongs to a study of T cell repertoires in cytomegalovirus infection (dated by TCRdb to the late 2010s). About the investigation overall: Recently identified HLA-C-restricted CMV epitopes, whose presentation resists viral immunomodulation, were targeted by peptide stimulations together with well-studied HLA-B-restricted epitopes. Donor HLA type was relevant to the analysis, because carriage of CMV infection together with the matching HLA type was indicated by public TCR beta signatures.

Points the paper makes about the study in general: In the ex vivo response, HLA-C-restricted CMV-specific TCR beta clonotypes were dominant, and in two of eight donors the single most frequent clonotype came from this HLA-C-restricted group. Carriers of CMV infection plus the relevant HLA type were discriminated by the cumulative frequency of public TCR beta family members in the study cohort and in an independent 352-donor cohort.

Per the publication, the treatment or condition label means: in vitro stimulation with specific CMV peptide epitopes to enrich CMV-specific T cells. Looking up the germline V gene yields CDR1 LGHNA and CDR2 YSLEER. Inclusive of the bounding cysteine and phenylalanine, the CDR3 is 17 residues long. Just CDR3 DNA is preserved here, 51 bases in frame from base 1. V and J lose 0 bases and 10 bases, and a span of 24 bases separates them. The sequencer listed for this sample is Illumina HiSeq 1500. The raw public reads went through TCRdb reprocessing: fastp at Q25, MiXCR clone calling, in-frame beta chains kept. Every distinct CDR3 protein forms one entry, paired with its most common genes and DNA. Here the sample has hundreds of thousands of distinct CDR3 sequences; about 31% occur a single time. Around an eighth of the sample rests with the top ten.

In this chain, TRBV4-3 is recombined with TRBJ1-1; TRBD1 might be the D gene, on 6 matching bases. This sequence originates from a human donor in good health (CMV status not recorded). Some clones in this sample may be carry-over from other donors' samples. This specimen was cultured CD8+ T cells from PBMCs, taken from culture after CMV antigen stimulation. CDR3 reads: CASSQDRGQGIATGAFF. The nucleotide sequence reads TGCGCCAGCAGCCAAGATCGAGGGCAGGGGATAGCTACGGGAGCTTTCTTT.